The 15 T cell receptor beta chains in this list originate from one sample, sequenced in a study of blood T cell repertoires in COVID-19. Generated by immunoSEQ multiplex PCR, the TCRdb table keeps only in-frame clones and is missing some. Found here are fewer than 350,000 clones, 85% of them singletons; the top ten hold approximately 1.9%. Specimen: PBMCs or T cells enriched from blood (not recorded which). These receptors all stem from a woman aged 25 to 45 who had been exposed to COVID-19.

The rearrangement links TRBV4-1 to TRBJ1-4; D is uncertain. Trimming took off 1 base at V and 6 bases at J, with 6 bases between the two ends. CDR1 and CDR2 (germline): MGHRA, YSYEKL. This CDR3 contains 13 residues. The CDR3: CASSQVGDEKLFF. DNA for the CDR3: TGCGCCAGCAGCCAAGTCGGGGATGAAAAACTGTTTTTT.

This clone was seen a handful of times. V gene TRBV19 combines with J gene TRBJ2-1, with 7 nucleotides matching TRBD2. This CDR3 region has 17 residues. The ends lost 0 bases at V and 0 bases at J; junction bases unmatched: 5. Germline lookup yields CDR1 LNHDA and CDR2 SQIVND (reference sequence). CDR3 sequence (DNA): TGTGCCAGTAGTATAGATATGGCTAGCGGCTCCTACAATGAGCAGTTCTTC. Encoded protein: CASSIDMASGSYNEQFF.

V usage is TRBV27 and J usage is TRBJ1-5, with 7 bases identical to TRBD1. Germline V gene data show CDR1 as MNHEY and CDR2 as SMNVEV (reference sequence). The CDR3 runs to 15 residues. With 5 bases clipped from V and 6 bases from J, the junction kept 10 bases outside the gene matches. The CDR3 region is CASSPGQVGAQPQHF. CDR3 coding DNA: TGTGCCAGCAGTCCCGGACAGGTGGGGGCTCAGCCCCAGCATTTT.

DNA of the CDR3: TGTGCCTGGAGTTTCTGGCCTTCCATTCAGGACACCGGGGAGCTGTTTTTT. This codes for CAWSFWPSIQDTGELFF. The V gene is TRBV30, the J gene TRBJ2-2, with D hard to call. Per the germline V gene, CDR1 is GTSNPN and CDR2 is SVGIG (reference sequence). The CDR3 length is 17 residues. Deletions cut 2 bases from V and 3 bases from J, with 19 bases between.

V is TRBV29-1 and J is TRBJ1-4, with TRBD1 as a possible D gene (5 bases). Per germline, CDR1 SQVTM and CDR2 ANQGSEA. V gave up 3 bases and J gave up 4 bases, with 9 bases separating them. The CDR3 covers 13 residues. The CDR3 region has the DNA TGCAGCGTTGATACGGGGGTTAATGAAAAACTGTTTTTT. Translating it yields CSVDTGVNEKLFF.

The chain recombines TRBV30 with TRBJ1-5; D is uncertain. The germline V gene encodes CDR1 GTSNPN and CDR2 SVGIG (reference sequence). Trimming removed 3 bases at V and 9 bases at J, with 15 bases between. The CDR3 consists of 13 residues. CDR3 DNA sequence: TGTGCCTGGAGCTCGGGAGGAAGGCGGCCCCAGCATTTT. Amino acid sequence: CAWSSGGRRPQHF.

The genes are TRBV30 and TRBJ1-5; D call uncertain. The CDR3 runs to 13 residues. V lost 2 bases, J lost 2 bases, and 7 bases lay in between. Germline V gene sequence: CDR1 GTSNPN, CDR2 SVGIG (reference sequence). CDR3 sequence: CAWSKQGNQPQHF. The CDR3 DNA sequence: TGTGCCTGGAGTAAACAAGGCAATCAGCCCCAGCATTTT. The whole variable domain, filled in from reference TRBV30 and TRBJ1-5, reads SQTIHQWPATLVQPVGSPLSLECTVEGTSNPNLYWYRQAAGRGLQLLFYSVGIGQISSEVPQNLSASRPQDRQFILSSKKLLLSDSGFYLCAWSKQGNQPQHFGDGTRLSIL.

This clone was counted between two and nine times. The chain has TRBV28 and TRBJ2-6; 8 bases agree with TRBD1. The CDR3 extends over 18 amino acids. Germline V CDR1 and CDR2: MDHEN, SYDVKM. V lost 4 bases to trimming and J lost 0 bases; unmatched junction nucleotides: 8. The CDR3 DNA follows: TGTGCCAGCAGTTCAACGGGCAGGGGGCTCTCTGGGGCCAACGTCCTGACTTTC. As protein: CASSSTGRGLSGANVLTF.

The CDR3 DNA follows: TGTGCCAGCGGACGGGACTCTGGAAACACCATATATTTT. Translated: CASGRDSGNTIYF. The chain employs TRBV3-1 (or the pseudogene TRBV3-2) and TRBJ1-3; D remains ambiguous. The germline CDR1 and CDR2 sequences are LGHDT and YNNKEL (reference sequence). Between the trimmed V and J ends, which lost 8 bases and 0 bases, there was a span of 8 bases. This CDR3 region has 13 residues.

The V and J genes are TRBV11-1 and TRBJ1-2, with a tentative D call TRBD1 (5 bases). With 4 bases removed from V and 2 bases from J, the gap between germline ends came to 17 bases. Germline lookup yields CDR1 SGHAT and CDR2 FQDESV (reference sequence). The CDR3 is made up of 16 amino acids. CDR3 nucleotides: TGTGCCAGCAGCTCGGCTAAGGGGTACCGAAACTATGGCTACACCTTC. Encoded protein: CASSSAKGYRNYGYTF.

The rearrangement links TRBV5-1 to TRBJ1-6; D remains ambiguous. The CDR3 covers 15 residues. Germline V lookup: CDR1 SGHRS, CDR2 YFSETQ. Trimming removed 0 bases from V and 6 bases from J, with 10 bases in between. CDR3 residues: CASSLDYIPNSPLHF. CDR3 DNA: TGCGCCAGCAGCTTGGATTACATCCCTAATTCACCCCTCCACTTT.

CDR3 DNA: TGTGCCAGCAGCGGACAGGGGAGAGGAGAGACCCAGTACTTC. Residues: CASSGQGRGETQYF. This chain uses TRBV2 with TRBJ2-5; 9 bases are shared with TRBD1. The CDR3 has 14 residues. Germline loops: CDR1 SNHLY, CDR2 FYNNEI. Unmatched junction bases numbered 6, after V lost 6 bases and J lost 4 bases.

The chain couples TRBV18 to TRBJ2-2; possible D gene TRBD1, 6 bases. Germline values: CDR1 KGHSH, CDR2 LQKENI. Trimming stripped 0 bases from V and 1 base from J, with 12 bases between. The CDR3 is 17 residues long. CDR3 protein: CASSPPQGTLNTGELFF. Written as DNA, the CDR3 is TGTGCCAGCTCACCACCGCAGGGGACCCTGAACACCGGGGAGCTGTTTTTT. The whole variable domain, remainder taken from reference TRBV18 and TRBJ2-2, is NAGVMQNPRHLVRRRGQEARLRCSPMKGHSHVYWYRQLPEEGLKFMVYLQKENIIDESGMPKERFSAEFPKEGPSILRIQQVVRGDSAAYFCASSPPQGTLNTGELFFGEGSRLTVL.

DNA for the CDR3: TGTGCCAGCAGTTTACTCGCACGAGACCGTAGCGGGTTCTACGAGCAGTACTTC. Its translation is CASSLLARDRSGFYEQYF. The chain uses TRBV27 and TRBJ2-7; 7 nucleotides align to TRBD2. CDR1 is MNHEY and CDR2 is SMNVEV in the germline V gene (reference sequence). V trimming: 2 bases; J trimming: 3 bases; junction bases outside the gene matches: 16. The CDR3 contains 18 residues.

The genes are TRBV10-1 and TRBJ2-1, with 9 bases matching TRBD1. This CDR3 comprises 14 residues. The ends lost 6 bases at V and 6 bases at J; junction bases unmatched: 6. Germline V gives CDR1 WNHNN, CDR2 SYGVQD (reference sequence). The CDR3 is CASSRDRASNEQFF. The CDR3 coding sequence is TGCGCCAGCAGCCGGGACAGGGCGAGCAATGAGCAGTTCTTC.